A selection of T cell receptor beta chains follows, all from one sample in a study of blood T cells in healthy people across ages. Each CDR3 protein gets one entry after TCRdb re-called the 5' RACE reads with MiXCR. Of fewer than 750,000 distinct CDR3 sequences listed, around 50% were seen once; the top ten hold roughly 24%. The sequencing input was blood. These receptors all come from an elderly man in good health. Both conserved end residues are part of each CDR3. A D gene is named only where the DNA matches it firmly. Where a row states a size, it is once, few, many or the class of an expanded clone; other rows omit it.

D: .; J: TRBJ2-3; size: .; V: TRBV9; DNA: TGTGCCAGCAGCACCGAACCATCTGGCACAGATACGCAGTATTTT; CDR3: CASSTEPSGTDTQYF
D: .; J: TRBJ1-1; size: .; V: TRBV29-1; DNA: TGCAGCGCAACCCGGACAGCCGAGAACACTGAAGCTTTCTTT; CDR3: CSATRTAENTEAFF
D: .; J: TRBJ2-3; size: few; V: TRBV4-1; DNA: TGCGCCAGCAGCCCGACAGGTATGGATACGCAGTATTTT; CDR3: CASSPTGMDTQYF
D: TRBD2; J: TRBJ2-1; size: .; V: TRBV5-6; DNA: TGTGCCAGCAGCTTGGGTACGGCTAGCGGGAGTCATGAGCAGTTCTTC; CDR3: CASSLGTASGSHEQFF
D: .; J: TRBJ1-1; size: .; V: TRBV20-1; DNA: TGCAGTGCTAGACCGACAGGTTTGGTCACTGAAGCTTTCTTT; CDR3: CSARPTGLVTEAFF
D: TRBD2; J: TRBJ2-3; size: .; V: TRBV3-1; DNA: TGTGCCGTCCGGGCGGGGGGGGAGGATACGCAGTATTTT; CDR3: CAVRAGGEDTQYF
D: TRBD1; J: TRBJ2-3; size: .; V: TRBV5-1; DNA: TGCGCCAGCAGCGCGGACAGGGCCAGCACAGATACGCAGTATTTT; CDR3: CASSADRASTDTQYF
D: TRBD2; J: TRBJ2-3; size: few; V: TRBV20-1; DNA: TGCAGTGCTCCTTCTAGCGGGAGTGATACGCAGTATTTT; CDR3: CSAPSSGSDTQYF
D: .; J: TRBJ2-7; size: .; V: TRBV20-1; DNA: TGCAGTGCTTCCGGGAATACCTACGAGCAGTACTTC; CDR3: CSASGNTYEQYF
D: .; J: TRBJ2-5; size: .; V: TRBV5-1; DNA: TGCGCCAGCAGCTTGAGTCCCAGGGAGACCCAGTACTTC; CDR3: CASSLSPRETQYF
D: TRBD1; J: TRBJ1-4; size: .; V: TRBV13; DNA: TGTGCCAGCAGCCGACAGGGGGAGGGTGAAAAACTGTTTTTT; CDR3: CASSRQGEGEKLFF
D: .; J: TRBJ2-1; size: .; V: TRBV6-6; DNA: TGTGCCAACAGTTATGGAGAGACCCAGTTCTTC; CDR3: CANSYGETQFF
D: .; J: TRBJ2-5; size: few; V: TRBV7-2; DNA: TGTGCCAGCAGCTTGGTAGGGTCCTGGGTGGAGACCCAGTACTTC; CDR3: CASSLVGSWVETQYF
D: .; J: TRBJ2-1; size: .; V: TRBV7-7; DNA: TGTGCTAGCAGCTTAGGCGTAAGTTCCCACAATGAGCAGTTCTTC; CDR3: CASSLGVSSHNEQFF
D: .; J: TRBJ2-7; size: .; V: TRBV5-5; DNA: TGTGCCAGCAGCCCAGCCGGGACACCTTCGTACGAGCAGTACTTC; CDR3: CASSPAGTPSYEQYF
D: .; J: TRBJ2-2; size: .; V: TRBV11-3; DNA: TGTGCCAGCAGCCCATTTTCCGGGAACACCGGGGAGCTGTTTTTT; CDR3: CASSPFSGNTGELFF
D: .; J: TRBJ2-1; size: few; V: TRBV7-8; DNA: TGTGCCAGCAGCTTAAATCCCGGGCCCCGCTCCTACAATGAGCAGTTCTTC; CDR3: CASSLNPGPRSYNEQFF
D: .; J: TRBJ2-3; size: few; V: TRBV6-2/TRBV6-3; DNA: TGTGCCAGCAGTTACTTCCACCGGGACCAAGATACGCAGTATTTT; CDR3: CASSYFHRDQDTQYF
D: .; J: TRBJ1-4; size: once; V: TRBV4-3; DNA: TGCGCCAGCAGCCAAGATTCGAGAGGGGCAGGTGAAAAACTGTTTTTT; CDR3: CASSQDSRGAGEKLFF
D: TRBD2; J: TRBJ2-3; size: few; V: TRBV25-1; DNA: TGTGCCAGCAGTGCCCCCGGGACTAGCGGCACAGATACGCAGTATTTT; CDR3: CASSAPGTSGTDTQYF
D: .; J: TRBJ2-1; size: few; V: TRBV7-3; DNA: TGTGCCAGCAGCCCCGGGACAACGAGCTACAATGAGCAGTTCTTC; CDR3: CASSPGTTSYNEQFF
D: TRBD2; J: TRBJ2-1; size: .; V: TRBV12-3/TRBV12-4; DNA: TGTGCCAGCAGTTTAATGGGGACTAGCGGGAGACATGAGCAGTTCTTC; CDR3: CASSLMGTSGRHEQFF
D: .; J: TRBJ2-7; size: .; V: TRBV4-2; DNA: TGTGCCAGCAGCCAAGAAAAGGGGAGGACAGCCCCCTACGAGCAGTACTTC; CDR3: CASSQEKGRTAPYEQYF
D: TRBD2; J: TRBJ2-1; size: .; V: TRBV12-3/TRBV12-4; DNA: TGTGCCAGCAGTTCCGGGAGGGACTACAATGAGCAGTTCTTC; CDR3: CASSSGRDYNEQFF
D: .; J: TRBJ2-5; size: few; V: TRBV4-2; DNA: TGTGCCAGCAGCCCAGGACAGCAAACTTACAATGAGCAGTACTTC; CDR3: CASSPGQQTYNEQYF
D: TRBD1; J: TRBJ2-3; size: few; V: TRBV6-2/TRBV6-3; DNA: TGTGCCAGCACTTTGGACAGGGGGCGATCAGATACGCAGTATTTT; CDR3: CASTLDRGRSDTQYF
D: .; J: TRBJ2-1; size: few; V: TRBV7-2; DNA: TGTGCCAGCAGCTTAGACAGGATCTCCTACAATGAGCAGTTCTTC; CDR3: CASSLDRISYNEQFF
D: TRBD2; J: TRBJ2-3; size: .; V: TRBV6-5; DNA: TGTGCCAGCAGTCCGGGACTAGCGGGTTATACGCAGTATTTT; CDR3: CASSPGLAGYTQYF
D: .; J: TRBJ2-3; size: few; V: TRBV2; DNA: TGTGCCAGCAGTCCGGACCAGAGGACTGCCCGTGATACGCAGTATTTT; CDR3: CASSPDQRTARDTQYF
D: .; J: TRBJ2-2; size: .; V: TRBV4-1; DNA: TGCGCCAGCAGCCCAGCACGAGGGGCGAGTGCCGGGGAGCTGTTTTTT; CDR3: CASSPARGASAGELFF
D: .; J: TRBJ2-3; size: .; V: TRBV20-1; DNA: TGCAGTGCCCATTCCGGGGCCGGACCAGATACGCAGTATTTT; CDR3: CSAHSGAGPDTQYF
D: TRBD1; J: TRBJ1-2; size: many; V: TRBV6-5; DNA: TGTGCCAGCAGGGCAGGACAGGGGACCTATGGCTACACCTTC; CDR3: CASRAGQGTYGYTF
D: TRBD2; J: TRBJ2-3; size: few; V: TRBV15; DNA: TGTGCCACCAGCAGAGGGACTAGCGGGAGCTCAGATACGCAGTATTTT; CDR3: CATSRGTSGSSDTQYF
D: TRBD1; J: TRBJ2-4; size: .; V: TRBV7-2; DNA: TGTGCCAGCAGCTTAGGACGGACAGGGGCCAAAAACATTCAGTACTTC; CDR3: CASSLGRTGAKNIQYF
D: TRBD2; J: TRBJ2-7; size: .; V: TRBV12-3/TRBV12-4; DNA: TGTGTCAGCACTCCTGGGACTAGCGGAACCTACGAGCAGTACTTC; CDR3: CVSTPGTSGTYEQYF
D: TRBD1; J: TRBJ1-5; size: few; V: TRBV20-1; DNA: TGCAGTGCTTCAGGGAGGGGGCGCAATCAGCCCCAGCATTTT; CDR3: CSASGRGRNQPQHF
D: TRBD2; J: TRBJ2-3; size: .; V: TRBV20-1; DNA: TGCAGTGCTAAACTAGCGGGGATGGGCAGTACGCAGTATTTT; CDR3: CSAKLAGMGSTQYF
D: TRBD1; J: TRBJ2-5; size: once; V: TRBV4-1; DNA: TGCGCCAGCAGCCAGGAGGACAGGGGAAAGACCCAGTACTTC; CDR3: CASSQEDRGKTQYF
D: .; J: TRBJ1-1; size: .; V: TRBV20-1; DNA: TGCAGTGCTAGAGCCCGGACAGAAGCTTTCTTT; CDR3: CSARARTEAFF
D: .; J: TRBJ2-7; size: .; V: TRBV11-2; DNA: TGTGCCAGCAGCTTATTGCCGGACGAGGTGTACGAGCAGTACTTC; CDR3: CASSLLPDEVYEQYF
D: .; J: TRBJ2-3; size: .; V: TRBV7-2; DNA: TGTGCCAGCAGCCCACGCTTAAGGTCTGTCGCAGATACGCAGTATTTT; CDR3: CASSPRLRSVADTQYF
D: TRBD1; J: TRBJ2-7; size: few; V: TRBV20-1; DNA: TGCAGTGCAACAGCCGGGACAGTGAACTACGAGCAGTACTTC; CDR3: CSATAGTVNYEQYF
D: .; J: TRBJ2-3; size: once; V: TRBV7-9; DNA: TGTGCCAGCAGCCCGGCCATTGACGCTAGCACAGATACGCAGTATTTT; CDR3: CASSPAIDASTDTQYF
D: TRBD1; J: TRBJ1-1; size: few; V: TRBV29-1; DNA: TGCAGCGCAGGACAGGCAAAGAACACTGAAGCTTTCTTT; CDR3: CSAGQAKNTEAFF
D: TRBD1; J: TRBJ2-5; size: few; V: TRBV5-1; DNA: TGCGCCAGCAGCCACGACAGGGTTCAAGAGACCCAGTACTTC; CDR3: CASSHDRVQETQYF